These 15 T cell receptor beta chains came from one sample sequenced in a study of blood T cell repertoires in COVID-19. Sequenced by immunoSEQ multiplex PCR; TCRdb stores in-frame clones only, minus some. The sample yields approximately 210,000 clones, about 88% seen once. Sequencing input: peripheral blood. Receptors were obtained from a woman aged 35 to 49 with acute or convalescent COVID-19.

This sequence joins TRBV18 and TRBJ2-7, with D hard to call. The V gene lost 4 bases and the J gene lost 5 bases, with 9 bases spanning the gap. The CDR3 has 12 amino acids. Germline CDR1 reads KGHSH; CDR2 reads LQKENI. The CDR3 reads CASSQNEDEQYV. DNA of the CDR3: TGTGCCAGCTCACAAAACGAGGACGAGCAGTACGTC.

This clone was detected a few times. CDR3 in amino acids: CASSLGQGPYTGELFF. In DNA form, the CDR3 reads TGTGCCAGCAGCTTGGGGCAGGGGCCGTACACCGGGGAGCTGTTTTTT. The V call is TRBV5-4, the J call TRBJ2-2, with a tentative D call TRBD1 (6 bases). The CDR3 has 16 residues. The germline CDR1 and CDR2 sequences are SGHNT and YYREEE (reference sequence). Trimming pared 0 bases from V and 3 bases from J, leaving 12 bases between.

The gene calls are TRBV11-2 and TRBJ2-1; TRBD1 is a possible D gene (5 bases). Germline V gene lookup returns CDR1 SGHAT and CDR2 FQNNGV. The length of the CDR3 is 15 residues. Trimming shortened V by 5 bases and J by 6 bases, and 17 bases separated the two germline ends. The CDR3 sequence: CASSPGIAPVNEQFF. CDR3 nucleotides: TGTGCCAGCAGCCCAGGGATTGCCCCGGTCAATGAGCAGTTCTTC.

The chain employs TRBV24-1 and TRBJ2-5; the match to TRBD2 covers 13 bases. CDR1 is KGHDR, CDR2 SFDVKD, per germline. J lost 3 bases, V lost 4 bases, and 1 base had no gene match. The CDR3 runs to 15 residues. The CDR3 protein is CATSETSGGEETQYF. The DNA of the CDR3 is TGTGCCACCAGTGAAACTAGCGGGGGGGAAGAGACCCAGTACTTC.

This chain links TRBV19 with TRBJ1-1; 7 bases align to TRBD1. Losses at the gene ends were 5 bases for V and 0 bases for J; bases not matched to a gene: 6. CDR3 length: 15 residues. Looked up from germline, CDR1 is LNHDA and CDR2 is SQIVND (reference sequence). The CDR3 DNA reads TGTGCCAGTAGTGAAGAGACAGGGCTGAACACTGAAGCTTTCTTT. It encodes CASSEETGLNTEAFF.

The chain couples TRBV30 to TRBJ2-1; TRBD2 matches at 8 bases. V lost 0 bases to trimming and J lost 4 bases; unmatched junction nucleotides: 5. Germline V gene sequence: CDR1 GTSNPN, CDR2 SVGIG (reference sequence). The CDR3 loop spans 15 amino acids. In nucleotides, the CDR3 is TGTGCCTGGAGTGTACTGCGGGGGGCTTACAATGAGCAGTTCTTC. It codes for CAWSVLRGAYNEQFF.

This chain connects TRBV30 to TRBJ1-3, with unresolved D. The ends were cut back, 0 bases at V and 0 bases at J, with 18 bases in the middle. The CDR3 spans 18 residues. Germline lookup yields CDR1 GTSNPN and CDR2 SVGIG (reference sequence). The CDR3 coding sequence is TGTGCCTGGAGTGTCGGATTAGTCCGACGGGGCTCTGGAAACACCATATATTTT. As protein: CAWSVGLVRRGSGNTIYF.

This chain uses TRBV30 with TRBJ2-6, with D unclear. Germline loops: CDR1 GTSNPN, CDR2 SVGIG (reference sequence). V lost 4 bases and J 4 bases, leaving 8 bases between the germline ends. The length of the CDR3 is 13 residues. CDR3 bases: TGTGCCTGGAATATGAGGGGGGCCAACGTCCTGACTTTC. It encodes CAWNMRGANVLTF. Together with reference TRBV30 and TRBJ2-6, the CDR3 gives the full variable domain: SQTIHQWPATLVQPVGSPLSLECTVEGTSNPNLYWYRQAAGRGLQLLFYSVGIGQISSEVPQNLSASRPQDRQFILSSKKLLLSDSGFYLCAWNMRGANVLTFGAGSRLTVL.

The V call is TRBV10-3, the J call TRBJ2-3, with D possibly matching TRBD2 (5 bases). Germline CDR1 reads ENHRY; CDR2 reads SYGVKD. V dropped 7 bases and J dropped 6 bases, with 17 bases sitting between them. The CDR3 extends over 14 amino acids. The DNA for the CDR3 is TGTGCCATCAACGCAGACGCGGGCCCGGATACGCAGTATTTT. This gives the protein CAINADAGPDTQYF.

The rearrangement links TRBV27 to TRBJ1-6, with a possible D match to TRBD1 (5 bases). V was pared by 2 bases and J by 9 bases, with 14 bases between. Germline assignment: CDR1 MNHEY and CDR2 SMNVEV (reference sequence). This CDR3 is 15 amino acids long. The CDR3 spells CASSLGGWEGSPLHF. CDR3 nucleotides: TGTGCCAGCAGTTTAGGGGGGTGGGAAGGTTCACCCCTCCACTTT.

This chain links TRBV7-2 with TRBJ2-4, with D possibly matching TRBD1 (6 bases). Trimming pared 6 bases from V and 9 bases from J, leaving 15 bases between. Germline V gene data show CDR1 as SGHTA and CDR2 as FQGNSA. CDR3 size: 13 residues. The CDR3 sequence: CASSYREQGIQYF. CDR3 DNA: TGTGCCAGCAGTTACAGGGAGCAGGGCATTCAGTACTTC. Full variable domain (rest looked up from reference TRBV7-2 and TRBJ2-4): GAGVSQSPSNKVTEKGKDVELRCDPISGHTALYWYRQSLGQGLEFLIYFQGNSAPDKSGLPSDRFSAERTGGSVSTLTIQRTQQEDSAVYLCASSYREQGIQYFGAGTRLSVL.

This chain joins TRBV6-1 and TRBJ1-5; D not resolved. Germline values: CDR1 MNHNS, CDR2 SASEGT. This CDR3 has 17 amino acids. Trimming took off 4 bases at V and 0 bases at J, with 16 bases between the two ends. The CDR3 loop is CASSGTQTSHSNQPQHF. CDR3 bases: TGTGCCAGCAGTGGGACTCAGACCTCACATAGCAATCAGCCCCAGCATTTT.

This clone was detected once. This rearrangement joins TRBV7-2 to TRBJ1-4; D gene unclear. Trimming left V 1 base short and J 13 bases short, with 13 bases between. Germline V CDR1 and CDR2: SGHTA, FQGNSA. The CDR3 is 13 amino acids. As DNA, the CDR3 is TGTGCCAGCAGCTTAGGTTCCCCTATTCCACTGTTTTTT. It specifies CASSLGSPIPLFF.

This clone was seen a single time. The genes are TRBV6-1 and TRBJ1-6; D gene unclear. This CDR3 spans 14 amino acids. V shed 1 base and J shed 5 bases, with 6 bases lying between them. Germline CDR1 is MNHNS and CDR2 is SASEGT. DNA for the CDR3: TGTGCCAGCAGTGAAGTCCGTGATAATTCACCCCTCCACTTT. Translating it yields CASSEVRDNSPLHF.

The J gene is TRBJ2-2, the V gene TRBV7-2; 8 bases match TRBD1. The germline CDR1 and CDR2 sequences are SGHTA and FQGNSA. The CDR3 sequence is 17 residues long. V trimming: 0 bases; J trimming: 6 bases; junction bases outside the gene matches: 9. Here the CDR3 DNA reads TGTGCCAGCAGCTTAGCTTTGGACAGGGTCCCCCCCGGGGAGCTGTTTTTT. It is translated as CASSLALDRVPPGELFF.